This is a list of T cell receptor beta chains from one sample in a study of CD8+ T cells in alopecia areata. Assay: immunoSEQ multiplex PCR; the TCRdb copy retains only in-frame clones and omits some. The sample records 180,000 or so clones, 58% being singletons. This material consisted of CD4+ T cells sorted from blood, taken around week 55, from a patient treated with tofacitinib. The source of these receptors is a human donor with alopecia areata. Each CDR3 is given without its conserved first and last residue. Size is omitted from some rows. Given values are once, few, many or a class for expanded clones.

V gene	clone size	J gene	CDR3 protein
TRBV6-5	few	TRBJ1-6	ASSYSTGQGSPLH
TRBV14	NA	TRBJ2-7	ASSQGLGQGPYEQY
TRBV29-1	few	TRBJ1-1	SVVVGDTEAF
TRBV2	NA	TRBJ2-7	ASHRSTLLYEQY
TRBV5-1	NA	TRBJ1-6	ASSLVGQGVDSPLH
TRBV30	few	TRBJ2-4	AWSTQQASGWR
TRBV29-1	few	TRBJ2-1	SVASPSGDIYNEQF
TRBV7-9	NA	TRBJ2-5	ASSLGVGETQY
TRBV11-3	NA	TRBJ1-6	ASSSQEFGSPLH
TRBV30	NA	TRBJ2-3	AWSVMADTQY
TRBV5-6	NA	TRBJ2-7	ASSSGRPYEQY
TRBV7-8	many	TRBJ1-5	ASSLDYSNQPQH
TRBV19	few	TRBJ1-6	ASSIRTEDNSPLH
TRBV2	NA	TRBJ1-1	ASTANTEAF
TRBV11-2	NA	TRBJ1-2	ASSSGRATRDT
TRBV4-1	NA	TRBJ1-4	ASNLGADEKLF
TRBV29-1	NA	TRBJ1-4	SVVDKGRNEKLF
TRBV28	NA	TRBJ2-2	ASSPGAVNTGELF
TRBV27	NA	TRBJ2-1	ASSFRGDYNEQF
TRBV5-1	NA	TRBJ2-7	ASSILATGLSLQQY
TRBV7-9	NA	TRBJ1-1	ASSPNQGGATEAF
TRBV14	NA	TRBJ2-3	ASSHGLAGGTDTQY
TRBV7-2	few	TRBJ1-2	ASSLGGGYYGYT
TRBV7-2	few	TRBJ2-1	ASSLTAGQSYNEQF
TRBV29-1	NA	TRBJ2-5	SVDEGTETQY
TRBV29-1	NA	TRBJ2-3	SVETGEATDTQY
TRBV7-2	NA	TRBJ2-5	ASSLAWGAQWSQY
TRBV5-1	NA	TRBJ2-3	ASSLEQLTDTQY
TRBV7-2	NA	TRBJ2-5	ASSPRGAQY